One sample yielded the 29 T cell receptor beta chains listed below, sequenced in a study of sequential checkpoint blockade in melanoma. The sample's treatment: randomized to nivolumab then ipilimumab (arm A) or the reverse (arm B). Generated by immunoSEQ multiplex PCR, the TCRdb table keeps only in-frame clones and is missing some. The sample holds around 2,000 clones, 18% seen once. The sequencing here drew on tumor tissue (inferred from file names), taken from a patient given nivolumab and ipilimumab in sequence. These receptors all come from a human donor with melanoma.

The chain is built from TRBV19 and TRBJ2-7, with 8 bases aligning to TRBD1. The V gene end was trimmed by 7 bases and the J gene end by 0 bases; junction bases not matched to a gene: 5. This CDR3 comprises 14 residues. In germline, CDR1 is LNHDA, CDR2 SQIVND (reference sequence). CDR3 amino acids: CASNRDRGSYEQYF. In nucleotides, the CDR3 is TGTGCCAGTAACCGAGACAGGGGCTCCTACGAGCAGTACTTC.

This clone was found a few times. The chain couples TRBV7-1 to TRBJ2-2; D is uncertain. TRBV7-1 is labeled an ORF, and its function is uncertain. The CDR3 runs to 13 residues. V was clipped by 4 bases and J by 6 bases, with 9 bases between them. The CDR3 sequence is CASSLYSAGELFF. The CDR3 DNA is TGTGCCAGCAGCTTATATTCGGCCGGGGAGCTGTTTTTT.

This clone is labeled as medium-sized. CDR3 sequence reads: CASSGRGNEQFF. CDR3 bases: TGTGCCAGCAGCGGACGGGGCAACGAGCAGTTCTTC. V and J are TRBV9 and TRBJ2-1; D assignment may be TRBD1 or TRBD2 (5 bases each). The V end was cut by 3 bases, the J end by 10 bases, with 11 bases between. Looked up from germline, CDR1 is SGDLS and CDR2 is YYNGEE. The CDR3 runs 12 residues.

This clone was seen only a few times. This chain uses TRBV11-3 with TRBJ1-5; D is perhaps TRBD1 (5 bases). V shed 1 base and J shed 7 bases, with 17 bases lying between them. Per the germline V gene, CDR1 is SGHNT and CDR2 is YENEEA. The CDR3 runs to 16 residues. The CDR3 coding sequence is TGTGCCAGCAGCTTAGGGTCAGGGAGGTTGGGACAGCCCCAGCATTTT. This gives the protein CASSLGSGRLGQPQHF.

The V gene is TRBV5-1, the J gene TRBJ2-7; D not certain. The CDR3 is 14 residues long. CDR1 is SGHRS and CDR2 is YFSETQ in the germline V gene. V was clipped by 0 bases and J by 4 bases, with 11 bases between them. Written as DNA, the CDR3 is TGCGCCAGCAGCTTGGGGCAGGAATGGTACGAGCAGTACTTC. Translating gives CASSLGQEWYEQYF.

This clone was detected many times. The CDR3 region has the DNA TGTGCCAGCAGTAATAGAAGAGAGCAGTACTTC. Its protein product is CASSNRREQYF. This rearrangement joins TRBV6-7 to TRBJ2-7; D is ambiguous. TRBV6-7 is marked as an open reading frame, function uncertain. This CDR3 contains 11 residues. V was trimmed by 5 bases and J by 7 bases, leaving 9 bases between them.

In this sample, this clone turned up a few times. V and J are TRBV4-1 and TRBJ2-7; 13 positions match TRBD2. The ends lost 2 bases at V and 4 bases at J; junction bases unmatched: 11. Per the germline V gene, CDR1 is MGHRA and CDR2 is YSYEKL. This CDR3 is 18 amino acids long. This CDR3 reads CASSQLYGLAGVLYEQYF. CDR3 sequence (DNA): TGCGCCAGCAGCCAACTTTACGGACTAGCGGGAGTACTATACGAGCAGTACTTC.

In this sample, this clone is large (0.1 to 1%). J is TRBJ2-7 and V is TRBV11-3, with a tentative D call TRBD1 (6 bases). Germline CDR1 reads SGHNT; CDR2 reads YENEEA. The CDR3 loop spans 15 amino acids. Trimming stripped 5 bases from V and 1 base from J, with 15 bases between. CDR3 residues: CASSVRDTKSYEQYF. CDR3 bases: TGTGCCAGCAGCGTCCGGGACACAAAATCCTACGAGCAGTACTTC.

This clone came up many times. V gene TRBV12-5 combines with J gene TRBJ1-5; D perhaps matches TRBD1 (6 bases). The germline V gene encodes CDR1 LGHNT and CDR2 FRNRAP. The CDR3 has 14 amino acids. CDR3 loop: CASKGGYANQPQHF. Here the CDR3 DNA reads TGTGCCAGCAAGGGGGGATATGCCAATCAGCCCCAGCATTTT.

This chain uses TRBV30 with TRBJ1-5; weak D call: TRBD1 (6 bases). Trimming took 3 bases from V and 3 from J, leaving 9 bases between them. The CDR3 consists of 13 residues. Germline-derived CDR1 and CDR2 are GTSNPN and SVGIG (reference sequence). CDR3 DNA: TGTGCCTGGAGCCGGGACACCAATCAGCCCCAGCATTTT. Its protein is CAWSRDTNQPQHF.

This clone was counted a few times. DNA for the CDR3: TGTGCCAGCAGCTTCAGGGGACCGCTCAATGAGCAGTTCTTC. Translating gives CASSFRGPLNEQFF. The V and J genes are TRBV11-3 and TRBJ2-1; D is perhaps TRBD1 (6 bases). CDR1 and CDR2 from the germline V gene are SGHNT and YENEEA. Trimming shortened V by 3 bases and J by 6 bases, and 12 bases separated the two germline ends. This CDR3 has 14 amino acids.

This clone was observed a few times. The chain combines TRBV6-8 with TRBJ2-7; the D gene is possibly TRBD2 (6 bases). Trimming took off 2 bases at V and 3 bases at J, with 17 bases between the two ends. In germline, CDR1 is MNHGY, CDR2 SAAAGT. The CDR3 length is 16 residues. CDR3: CASSYRAGWGDYEQYF. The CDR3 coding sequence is TGTGCCAGCAGTTACCGTGCAGGATGGGGGGACTACGAGCAGTACTTC.

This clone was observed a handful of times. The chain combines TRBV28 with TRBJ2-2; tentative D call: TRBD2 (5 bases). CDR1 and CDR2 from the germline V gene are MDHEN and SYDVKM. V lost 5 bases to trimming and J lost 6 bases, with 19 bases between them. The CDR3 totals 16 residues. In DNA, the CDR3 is TGTGCCAGCAGTCTAAACCCGGGGTTTGGACCCGGGGAGCTGTTTTTT. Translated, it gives CASSLNPGFGPGELFF.

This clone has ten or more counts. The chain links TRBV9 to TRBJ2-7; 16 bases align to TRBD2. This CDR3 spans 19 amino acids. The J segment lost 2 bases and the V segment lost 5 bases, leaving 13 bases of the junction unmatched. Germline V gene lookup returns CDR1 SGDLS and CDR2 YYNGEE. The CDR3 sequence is CASSAPGLAGGPKPYEQYF. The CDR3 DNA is TGTGCCAGCAGTGCCCCGGGACTAGCGGGAGGGCCTAAGCCCTACGAGCAGTACTTC.

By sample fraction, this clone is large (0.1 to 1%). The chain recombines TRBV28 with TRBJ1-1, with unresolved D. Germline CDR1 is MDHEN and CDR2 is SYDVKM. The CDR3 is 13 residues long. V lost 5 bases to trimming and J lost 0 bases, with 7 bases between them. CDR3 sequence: CASSISMNTEAFF. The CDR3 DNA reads TGTGCCAGCAGTATTTCCATGAACACTGAAGCTTTCTTT.

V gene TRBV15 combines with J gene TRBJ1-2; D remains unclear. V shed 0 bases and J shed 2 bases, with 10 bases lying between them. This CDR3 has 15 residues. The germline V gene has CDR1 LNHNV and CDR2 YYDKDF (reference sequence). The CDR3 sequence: CATSRDRTPNYGYTF. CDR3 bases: TGTGCCACCAGCAGAGATCGGACTCCAAACTATGGCTACACCTTC.

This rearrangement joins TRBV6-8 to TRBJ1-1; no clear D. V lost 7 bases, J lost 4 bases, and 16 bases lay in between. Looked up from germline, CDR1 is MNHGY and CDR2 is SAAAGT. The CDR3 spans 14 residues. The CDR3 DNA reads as TGTGCCAGCACGGGTTATGTGCGGGGCACTGAAGCTTTCTTT. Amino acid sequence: CASTGYVRGTEAFF.

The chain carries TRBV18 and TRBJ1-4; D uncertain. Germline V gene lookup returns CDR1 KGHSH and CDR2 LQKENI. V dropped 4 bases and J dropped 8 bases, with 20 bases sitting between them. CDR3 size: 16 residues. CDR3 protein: CASSQNPGRLNEKLFF. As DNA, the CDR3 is TGTGCCAGCTCACAAAACCCGGGGAGACTGAACGAAAAACTGTTTTTT. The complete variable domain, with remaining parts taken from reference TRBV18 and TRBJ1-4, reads NAGVMQNPRHLVRRRGQEARLRCSPMKGHSHVYWYRQLPEEGLKFMVYLQKENIIDESGMPKERFSAEFPKEGPSILRIQQVVRGDSAAYFCASSQNPGRLNEKLFFGSGTQLSVL.

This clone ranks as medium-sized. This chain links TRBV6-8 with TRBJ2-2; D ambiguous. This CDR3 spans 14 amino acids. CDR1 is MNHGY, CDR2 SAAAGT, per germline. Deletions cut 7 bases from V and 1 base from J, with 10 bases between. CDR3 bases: TGTGCCAGCACCCAAGGCCTGAACACCGGGGAGCTGTTTTTT. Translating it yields CASTQGLNTGELFF.

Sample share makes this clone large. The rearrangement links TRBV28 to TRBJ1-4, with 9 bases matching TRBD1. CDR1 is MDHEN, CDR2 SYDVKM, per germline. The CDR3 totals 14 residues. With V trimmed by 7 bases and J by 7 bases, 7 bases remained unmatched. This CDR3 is CASTRDRVLEKLFF. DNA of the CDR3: TGTGCCAGCACCCGGGACAGGGTTCTTGAAAAACTGTTTTTT. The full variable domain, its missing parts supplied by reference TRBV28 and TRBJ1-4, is DVKVTQSSRYLVKRTGEKVFLECVQDMDHENMFWYRQDPGLGLRLIYFSYDVKMKEKGDIPEGYSVSREKKERFSLILESASTNQTSMYLCASTRDRVLEKLFFGSGTQLSVL.

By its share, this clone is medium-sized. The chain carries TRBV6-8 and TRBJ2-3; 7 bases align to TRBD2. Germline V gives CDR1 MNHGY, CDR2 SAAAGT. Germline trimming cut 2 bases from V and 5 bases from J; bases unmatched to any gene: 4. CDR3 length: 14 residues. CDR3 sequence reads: CASSYDGGKDTQYF. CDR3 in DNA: TGTGCCAGCAGTTACGACGGGGGGAAAGATACGCAGTATTTT.

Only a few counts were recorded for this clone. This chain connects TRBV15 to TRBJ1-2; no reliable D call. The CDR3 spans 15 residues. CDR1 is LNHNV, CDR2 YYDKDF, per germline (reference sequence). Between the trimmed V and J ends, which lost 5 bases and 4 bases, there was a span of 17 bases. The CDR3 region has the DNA TGTGCCACCAGCCCCCCCCACGAGGTGTCCTATGGCTACACCTTC. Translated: CATSPPHEVSYGYTF.

CDR3 coding DNA: TGTGCCAGTAGTATAGGACAGGGGGCGGCCAATGAGCAGTTCTTC. Its translation: CASSIGQGAANEQFF. This sequence joins TRBV19 and TRBJ2-1; 10 bases fit TRBD1. The CDR3 has 15 residues. Germline values: CDR1 LNHDA, CDR2 SQIVND (reference sequence). The trim removed 1 base at V and 6 bases at J, leaving 3 bases unmatched.

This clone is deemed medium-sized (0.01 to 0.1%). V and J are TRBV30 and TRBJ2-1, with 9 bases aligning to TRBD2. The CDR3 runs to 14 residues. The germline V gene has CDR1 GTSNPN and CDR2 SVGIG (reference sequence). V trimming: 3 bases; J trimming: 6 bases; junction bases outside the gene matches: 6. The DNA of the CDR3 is TGTGCCTGGAGGGAGCGGGGGGCCCTCAATGAGCAGTTCTTC. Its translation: CAWRERGALNEQFF.

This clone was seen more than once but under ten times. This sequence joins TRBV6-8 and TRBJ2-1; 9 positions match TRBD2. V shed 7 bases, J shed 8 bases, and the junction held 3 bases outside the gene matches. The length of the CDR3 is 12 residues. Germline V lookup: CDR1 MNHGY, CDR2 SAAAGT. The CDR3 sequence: CASNSGSYEQFF. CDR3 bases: TGTGCCAGCAATAGCGGGAGCTATGAGCAGTTCTTC.

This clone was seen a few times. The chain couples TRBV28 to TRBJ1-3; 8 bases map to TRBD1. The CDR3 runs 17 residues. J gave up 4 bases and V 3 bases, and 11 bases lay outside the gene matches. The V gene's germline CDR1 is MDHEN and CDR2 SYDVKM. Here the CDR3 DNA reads TGTGCCAGCAGTTTGTGGGGGTTACAGGGGGACGGAAACACCATATATTTT. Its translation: CASSLWGLQGDGNTIYF.

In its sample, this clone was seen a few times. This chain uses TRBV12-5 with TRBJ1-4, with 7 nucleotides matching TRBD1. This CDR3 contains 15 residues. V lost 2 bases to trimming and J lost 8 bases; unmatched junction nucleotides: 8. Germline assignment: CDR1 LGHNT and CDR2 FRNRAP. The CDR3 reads CASGLSRDSKEKLFF. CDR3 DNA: TGTGCTAGTGGTTTGTCCCGGGACAGCAAGGAAAAACTGTTTTTT. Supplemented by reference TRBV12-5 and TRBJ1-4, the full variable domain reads DARVTQTPRHKVTEMGQEVTMRCQPILGHNTVFWYRQTMMQGLELLAYFRNRAPLDDSGMPKDRFSAEMPDATLATLKIQPSEPRDSAVYFCASGLSRDSKEKLFFGSGTQLSVL.

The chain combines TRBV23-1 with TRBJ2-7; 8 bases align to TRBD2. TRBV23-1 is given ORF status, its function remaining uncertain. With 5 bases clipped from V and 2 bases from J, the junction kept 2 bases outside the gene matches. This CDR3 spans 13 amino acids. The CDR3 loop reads CASSVSGTYEQYF. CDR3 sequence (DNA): TGCGCCAGCAGTGTTAGCGGGACCTACGAGCAGTACTTC.

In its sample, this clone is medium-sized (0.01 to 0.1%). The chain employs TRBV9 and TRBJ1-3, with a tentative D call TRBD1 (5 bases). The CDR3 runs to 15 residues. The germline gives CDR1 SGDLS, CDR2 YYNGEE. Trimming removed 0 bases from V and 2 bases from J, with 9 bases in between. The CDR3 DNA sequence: TGTGCCAGCAGCGTAGTTGGGGGAACTGGAAACACCATATATTTT. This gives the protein CASSVVGGTGNTIYF.